These 10 T cell receptor beta chains came from one sample sequenced in a study of blood T cell repertoires in COVID-19. Profiled with immunoSEQ multiplex PCR; TCRdb holds only in-frame clones, not every one. The repertoire includes approximately 190,000 clones, 82% of them detected once, and approximately 8.1% sits in the top ten. Sequencing used peripheral blood. These receptors originate from a woman aged 55 to 70 with COVID-19, enrolled during active disease.

This clone has a single count. The chain couples TRBV5-8 to TRBJ1-2, with D maybe TRBD1 (5 bases). The V end was cut by 3 bases, the J end by 7 bases, with 16 bases between. CDR3 length equals 14 residues. Per germline, CDR1 SGHTS and CDR2 YDEGEE. CDR3 coding DNA: TGTGCCAGCAGCTGGGGGGTAGGAGGACTTGGCTACACCTTC. It translates to CASSWGVGGLGYTF.

This sequence joins TRBV7-2 and TRBJ1-1, with TRBD1 matching over 7 bases. V dropped 5 bases and J dropped 1; count of bases not matched to a gene: 1. From germline, CDR1 is SGHTA and CDR2 FQGNSA. The length of the CDR3 is 13 residues. CDR3 residues: CASSRTGNTEAFF. CDR3 DNA sequence: TGTGCCAGCAGCCGGACAGGGAACACTGAAGCTTTCTTT. Using reference TRBV7-2 and TRBJ1-1 for the parts outside the CDR3, the full variable domain is GAGVSQSPSNKVTEKGKDVELRCDPISGHTALYWYRQSLGQGLEFLIYFQGNSAPDKSGLPSDRFSAERTGGSVSTLTIQRTQQEDSAVYLCASSRTGNTEAFFGQGTRLTVV.

The chain employs TRBV27 and TRBJ1-1, with D perhaps TRBD1 (5 bases). The V gene's germline CDR1 is MNHEY and CDR2 SMNVEV (reference sequence). This CDR3 region has 14 residues. Deletions cut 6 bases from V and 7 bases from J, with 18 bases between. The CDR3 loop is CASSRTPSQGEAFF. The CDR3 DNA is TGTGCCAGCAGCCGAACACCATCGCAGGGTGAAGCTTTCTTT.

This chain joins TRBV5-1 and TRBJ1-1; the D gene is possibly TRBD1 (6 bases). Trimming pared 2 bases from V and 8 bases from J, leaving 16 bases between. The CDR3 is 14 residues long. The V gene's germline CDR1 is SGHRS and CDR2 YFSETQ. CDR3 loop: CASSFGTPRIEAFF. The CDR3 DNA sequence: TGCGCCAGCAGCTTCGGGACACCCAGGATCGAAGCTTTCTTT.

The chain carries TRBV20-1 and TRBJ2-3; TRBD1 might be the D (5 bases). V was trimmed by 3 bases and J by 4 bases, leaving 20 bases between them. Germline V gene sequence: CDR1 DFQATT, CDR2 SNEGSKA (reference sequence). This CDR3 region has 16 residues. The DNA of the CDR3 is TGCAGTGCTAGTTCCTTCGCAGGGCAGGTGTCAGATACGCAGTATTTT. Translation: CSASSFAGQVSDTQYF.

The chain has TRBV11-3 and TRBJ2-1; 9 bases align to TRBD1. In germline, CDR1 is SGHNT, CDR2 YENEEA. This CDR3 is 15 amino acids long. V was clipped by 5 bases and J by 8 bases; unmatched bases: 10. The CDR3 loop reads CASSAGTGSFDEQFF. The CDR3, as DNA: TGTGCCAGCAGCGCCGGGACAGGGAGTTTCGATGAGCAGTTCTTC.

The chain carries TRBV5-4 and TRBJ2-5; D perhaps matches TRBD1 (5 bases). Germline V gene lookup returns CDR1 SGHNT and CDR2 YYREEE (reference sequence). The CDR3 runs 12 residues. V was pared by 2 bases and J by 5 bases, with 7 bases between. CDR3 residues: CASSFNRETQYF. As DNA, the CDR3 is TGTGCCAGCAGCTTCAACAGGGAGACCCAGTACTTC.

This clone was detected only once. The V gene is TRBV25-1, the J gene TRBJ1-2, with D possibly being TRBD1 (5 bases). CDR1 and CDR2 from the germline V gene are MGHDK and SYGVNS. The V end was cut by 5 bases, the J end by 8 bases, with 12 bases between. The CDR3 covers 12 residues. The DNA of the CDR3 is TGTGCCAGCAGTAGGCAGGGAATAGGCTACACCTTC. Translated, it gives CASSRQGIGYTF.

This clone showed up just a few times. This chain uses TRBV28 with TRBJ2-1, with D tentatively TRBD2 (6 bases). There are 16 residues in the CDR3. V lost 7 bases, J lost 4 bases, and 20 bases lay in between. Per germline, CDR1 MDHEN and CDR2 SYDVKM. As DNA, the CDR3 is TGTGCCAGCATTGGAACGGGAGTTAGAGCATACAATGAGCAGTTCTTC. The encoded protein is CASIGTGVRAYNEQFF.

The chain joins TRBV7-3 to TRBJ1-4; 7 bases match TRBD1. The CDR3 is made up of 15 amino acids. Germline V lookup: CDR1 SGHTA, CDR2 FQGTGA. V was clipped by 0 bases and J by 7 bases; unmatched bases: 5. CDR3 bases: TGTGCCAGCAGCTTAACAGGGGGCATGGGTGAAAAACTGTTTTTT. Its translation: CASSLTGGMGEKLFF.